This TCR beta chain stems from a study of cytomegalovirus exposure and HLA in healthy donors. General study results and limits: The finding came from a later analysis; first-cohort TCR clusters tended to co-occur in the 110 or so validation repertoires.

For this clone: Its antigen is undetermined.

Trimming shortened V by 3 bases and J by 5 bases, and 13 bases separated the two germline ends. The CDR3 runs 14 residues. CDR1 and CDR2 from the germline V gene are LNHDA and SQIVND (reference sequence). The assay was immunoSEQ multiplex PCR, and TCRdb's table has in-frame clones only and misses some. Here the sample spans more than 200,000 clones, roughly 88% being singletons. The chain couples TRBV19 to TRBJ1-1; tentatively, D is TRBD1 (6 bases). This TCR was recovered from a young woman in good health and CMV-seronegative. The sequenced sample consisted of PBMCs. In DNA, the CDR3 is TGTGCCAGTAGTATCACAACAGGGTTTACTGAAGCTTTCTTT. This sequence encodes CASSITTGFTEAFF. Filled out from reference TRBV19 and TRBJ1-1, the complete variable domain reads DGGITQSPKYLFRKEGQNVTLSCEQNLNHDAMYWYRQDPGQGLRLIYYSQIVNDFQKGDIAEGYSVSREKKESFPLTVTSAQKNPTAFYLCASSITTGFTEAFFGQGTRLTVV.